The clone carrying this TCR beta chain was seen a single time. Study processing details: Estimation of nucleated cell counts was performed using reference gene primer amplification. Method: immunoSEQ multiplex PCR; TCRdb's copy keeps in-frame clones and lacks some. Clonal size and the V and J genes are those of that table, whereas D and trimming came from the DNA. The data contain 60,000 to 85,000 clones, about four fifths of them singletons. This entry belongs to a study of blood T cell repertoires in COVID-19. About the study: Researchers got acute and convalescent COVID-19 samples from the United States, Italy and Spain. The cDNA or gDNA used as material had been derived from T cells, B-cell-depleted T cells, or PBMCs.

Germline CDR1 and CDR2: ENHRY and SYGVKD. V was pared by 0 bases and J by 7 bases, with 18 bases between. This CDR3 region has 16 residues. The chain joins TRBV10-3 to TRBJ1-2; tentatively, D is TRBD1 (6 bases). Sequencing input: peripheral blood. This TCR was recovered from a human donor in a cohort sampled during active COVID-19. The CDR3 reads CAISESLTGSLGGYTF. The DNA of the CDR3 is TGTGCCATCAGTGAGTCCCTTACAGGGTCTTTGGGTGGCTACACCTTC.